In this sample, the clone carrying this T cell receptor (beta chain) turned up a few times. This sample stems from a study of T-cell reconstitution after alpha-beta-depleted transplantation in children. This sample's TCRbeta library carried unique molecular identifier barcodes. TCRdb called the PCR reads again in MiXCR, with one record for every CDR3 protein. This repertoire shows hundreds of thousands of distinct CDR3 sequences, 16% found once; its top ten account for 1.1%. Trimming cost V 5 bases and J 7 bases; bases outside gene matches: 8. This CDR3 region has 15 residues. Germline V gene lookup returns CDR1 SGHTA and CDR2 FQGNSA.

The chain carries TRBV7-2 and TRBJ2-1; 10 positions match TRBD1. The sample consisted of PBMCs from the stem cell graft donor, taken from the stem cell graft. The TCR was taken from a human donor who donated a stem cell graft to a child with acute myeloid leukemia. In DNA, the CDR3 is TGTGCCAGCAGCCAGGGACAGGGGTCAAGAAATGAGCAGTTCTTC. It is translated as CASSQGQGSRNEQFF. The variable domain in full, completed from reference TRBV7-2 and TRBJ2-1, reads GAGVSQSPSNKVTEKGKDVELRCDPISGHTALYWYRQSLGQGLEFLIYFQGNSAPDKSGLPSDRFSAERTGGSVSTLTIQRTQQEDSAVYLCASSQGQGSRNEQFFGPGTRLTVL.